The rows below give T cell receptor beta chains drawn from one sample of a study of blood T cell repertoires in COVID-19. The protocol was immunoSEQ multiplex PCR, while the TCRdb copy is restricted to in-frame clones and leaves out a portion. The table records roughly 68,000 clones, approximately 82% of them present only once. The specimen was peripheral blood. These receptors were collected from an elderly woman with acute or convalescent COVID-19. Each CDR3 is given with its conserved first and last residue. Fields, in order: D gene, V gene, clone size, J gene, CDR3 DNA, CDR3 protein. A D gene is named only where the DNA matches it firmly. Clone size is shown for a subset of rows, as once, few, many or a class of expanded clone.

-	TRBV24-1	-	TRBJ2-5	TGTGCCACCAGTGAAGACGGGTATGGGACCCAGTACTTC	CATSEDGYGTQYF
TRBD2	TRBV7-6	-	TRBJ2-1	TGTGCCAGCAGCCCACCGGGACTAGCGGACAATGAGCAGTTCTTC	CASSPPGLADNEQFF
-	TRBV19	-	TRBJ2-3	TGTGCCACCGCAGGGTCTAGCACAGATACGCAGTATTTT	CATAGSSTDTQYF
TRBD1	TRBV30	-	TRBJ2-2	TGTGCCTGGAGAGCCCGGGACAGGGGGCGAACCGGGGAGCTGTTTTTT	CAWRARDRGRTGELFF
TRBD2	TRBV19	-	TRBJ2-1	TGTGCCAGTAGTTCCAGGACTAGCGGGGGGCCAAATATAAATGAGCAGTTCTTC	CASSSRTSGGPNINEQFF
TRBD2	TRBV7-8	-	TRBJ2-7	TGTGCCAGCAGCCCCCAGGGACTAGCGGGGTCCTACGAGCAGTACTTC	CASSPQGLAGSYEQYF
TRBD2	TRBV27	-	TRBJ2-5	TGTGCCAGCAGTATCCTGGGGGGGGAGAGAGAGACCCAGTACTTC	CASSILGGERETQYF
-	TRBV19	-	TRBJ1-2	TGTGCCAGTAGCCGGACAGTTAATAACTATGGCTACACCTTC	CASSRTVNNYGYTF
TRBD2	TRBV2	-	TRBJ2-5	TGTGCCAGCAGGGAAGCGGGGGGGGCCCAAGAGACCCAGTACTTC	CASREAGGAQETQYF
-	TRBV30	-	TRBJ2-7	TGTGCTGGAAGGTGGGCTCAGGACGAGCAGTACTTC	CAGRWAQDEQYF
-	TRBV4-1	-	TRBJ2-6	TGCGCCAGCAGCCAAGATGGGGGCGGAGGGGCCAACGTCCTGACTTTC	CASSQDGGGGANVLTF
-	TRBV2	-	TRBJ2-3	TGTGCCAGCAGGGAGGGGACTAGCACAGATACGCAGTATTTT	CASREGTSTDTQYF
TRBD1	TRBV3-1/TRBV3-2	-	TRBJ1-2	TGTGCCAGCAGCGCCTACAGGGGTCAGATCTATGGCTACACCTTC	CASSAYRGQIYGYTF
TRBD1	TRBV7-9	-	TRBJ2-3	TGTGCCAGCAGCCCGGACAGGGGGATTACAGATACGCAGTATTTT	CASSPDRGITDTQYF
-	TRBV10-1	-	TRBJ2-1	TGCGCCAGCAGTGAGTCCCAGGGAAGGTCCTACAATGAGCAGTTCTTC	CASSESQGRSYNEQFF
-	TRBV9	-	TRBJ1-1	TGTGCCAGCAGCGTAGGGCGGGGTGACACTGAAGCTTTCTTT	CASSVGRGDTEAFF
-	TRBV6-5	few	TRBJ1-2	TGTGCCAGCAGTTACTCGAAAGCTGGGGAGGGAGGCTACACCTTC	CASSYSKAGEGGYTF
TRBD2	TRBV18	-	TRBJ2-1	TGTGCCAGCTCACCCCCTAGCGGGAGAAGAGACAATGAGCAGTTCTTC	CASSPPSGRRDNEQFF
-	TRBV5-6	-	TRBJ1-2	TGTGCCAGCAGCCAGGGCTGGGTACAGAACTATGGCTACACCTTC	CASSQGWVQNYGYTF
-	TRBV7-2	-	TRBJ2-7	TGTGCCAGCAGCTTAGCGGTAGCGGACTACGAGCAGTACTTC	CASSLAVADYEQYF
TRBD1	TRBV4-2	many	TRBJ1-4	TGTGCCAGCAGCCAAATCAGGGGGGAGTTGGAAAAACTGTTTTTT	CASSQIRGELEKLFF
-	TRBV11-2	-	TRBJ1-2	TGTGCCAGCAGCTTAGTACAGGGCAGAGGCTACACCTTC	CASSLVQGRGYTF
-	TRBV13	-	TRBJ2-2	TGTGCCAGCAGCTTAGTGACAGAGGCTAACACCGGGGAGCTGTTTTTT	CASSLVTEANTGELFF
-	TRBV6-5	-	TRBJ1-1	TGTGCCAGCAAAACGGAAACAGGGATTAACACTGAAGCTTTCTTT	CASKTETGINTEAFF
TRBD1	TRBV5-1	-	TRBJ1-2	TGCGCCAGCAGCCCCGGGACAGGGTACTATGGCTACACCTTC	CASSPGTGYYGYTF
TRBD1	TRBV2	-	TRBJ2-4	TGTGCCAGCAGTGATAACGGGGGGACAGGGGGATCCAAAAACATTCAGTACTTC	CASSDNGGTGGSKNIQYF
-	TRBV12-3/TRBV12-4	-	TRBJ1-2	TGTGCCAGCAGCTTCGGTACGGATGGCTACACCTTC	CASSFGTDGYTF
TRBD2	TRBV28	-	TRBJ2-1	TGTGCCAGCCGCATGGGACTAGCCCGCTCCTACAATGAGCAGTTCTTC	CASRMGLARSYNEQFF
TRBD2	TRBV27	-	TRBJ2-2	TGTGCCAGCAGTTCCTCCGGACTAGCGGGAGGATTCACCGGGGAGCTGTTTTTT	CASSSSGLAGGFTGELFF
TRBD1	TRBV7-3	-	TRBJ1-1	TGTGCCAGCAGCTTAACCCAGCGGCTCGACAGGGGCACTGAAGCTTTCTTT	CASSLTQRLDRGTEAFF
TRBD2	TRBV12-5	-	TRBJ2-1	TGTGCTACGGCGGGAGACCACAATGAGCAGTTCTTC	CATAGDHNEQFF
-	TRBV5-1	few	TRBJ2-2	TGCGCCAGCACCTTACAGGGATCCGGCGGGGAGCTGTTTTTT	CASTLQGSGGELFF
-	TRBV6-4	-	TRBJ1-5	TGTGCCAGCAGCCTGACAGAGAATCAGCCCCAGCATTTT	CASSLTENQPQHF
TRBD2	TRBV5-1	-	TRBJ2-2	TGCGCCAGCGGATTAGCGGGGGGGCAGACCGGGGAGCTGTTTTTT	CASGLAGGQTGELFF
-	TRBV7-9	-	TRBJ2-1	TGTGCCAGCAGCCAGCAGGGGAATGAGCAGTTCTTC	CASSQQGNEQFF
TRBD1	TRBV19	-	TRBJ2-1	TGTGCCAGTAAACCGGACAGGCAGGACAATGAGCAGTTCTTC	CASKPDRQDNEQFF
TRBD1	TRBV19	-	TRBJ1-2	TGTGCCAGCTGGACAGGCCGACATAACTATGGCTACACCTTC	CASWTGRHNYGYTF
TRBD2	TRBV27	-	TRBJ2-1	TGTGCCAGCGCCCCCTTTGCGGGAGGGCCGGGGAATGAGCAGTTCTTC	CASAPFAGGPGNEQFF
TRBD2	TRBV5-4	-	TRBJ2-3	TGTGCCAGCAGCTTGTCGGCGGGAGGGACCACAGATACGCAGTATTTT	CASSLSAGGTTDTQYF
-	TRBV10-2	once	TRBJ1-4	TGCGCCAGCAGTGATCAGGGGCCGTATGAAAACCTGTTTTTT	CASSDQGPYENLFF
TRBD1	TRBV6-6	-	TRBJ1-2	TGTGCCAGCAGTCGCGAGAGGGGACAGCTTAGTTATGGCTACACCTTC	CASSRERGQLSYGYTF
TRBD2	TRBV18	-	TRBJ2-1	TGTGCCAGCTCACCCCGAGGGACTAGCGGGAGGGGATTTTCCTACAATGAGCAGTTCTTC	CASSPRGTSGRGFSYNEQFF
-	TRBV2	-	TRBJ2-5	TGTGCCAGCAGTGATGCTAACCCCCCTGCCCAGACCCAGTACTTC	CASSDANPPAQTQYF
-	TRBV12-3/TRBV12-4	-	TRBJ2-2	TGTGCCAGCAGTTTAGGGCTCACCGGGGAGCTGTTTTTT	CASSLGLTGELFF
TRBD1	TRBV6-6	-	TRBJ1-2	TGTGCCAGTTCTCGGACAGGGGTTGGCTACACCTTC	CASSRTGVGYTF
-	TRBV6-4	once	TRBJ2-2	TGTGCCAGCAGTCCCTCTGGGGGGGGCGTTGCCACCGGGGAGCTGTTTTTT	CASSPSGGGVATGELFF
-	TRBV19	few	TRBJ1-3	TGTGCCAGTAGGGGCAGCCACTCTGGAAACACCATATATTTT	CASRGSHSGNTIYF
-	TRBV5-1	-	TRBJ1-2	TGCGCCAGCAGCTTGGATACAGCTAGCGGGGCTAACTATGGCTACACCTTC	CASSLDTASGANYGYTF
-	TRBV6-1	once	TRBJ2-2	TGTGCCAGTTCAACGGGCGGGCCCGGGGAGCTGTTTTTT	CASSTGGPGELFF
TRBD2	TRBV5-4	-	TRBJ2-1	TGTGCCAGCAGCTTGGATCCGGGAGGAGCCAATGAGCAGTTCTTC	CASSLDPGGANEQFF
TRBD1	TRBV28	-	TRBJ1-2	TGTGCCAGCAGTGGGCAGGGGGCAATGAATTATGGCTACACCTTC	CASSGQGAMNYGYTF